These T cell receptor beta chains were read from a single sample in a study of T cell responses to AZD1222 COVID-19 vaccine. Only in-frame clones appear in the TCRdb table, and some are missing; sequencing was by immunoSEQ multiplex PCR. The table shows about 110,000 clones, with 89% occurring only once. The starting material was peripheral blood, obtained on day 0 of MenACWY control vaccination. The receptors were gathered from an adult in good health. Each CDR3 is given with its conserved first and last residue. A D gene is named only where the DNA matches it firmly. For some rows the clone size is stated as once, few or many, or as a class when expanded; others skip it.

d_gene	j_gene	abundance	v_gene	len	CDR3nt	CDR3aa
TRBD1	TRBJ1-1	-	TRBV5-1	16	TGCGCCAGCAGCCAAGGGACAGGACTCATGAACACTGAAGCTTTCTTT	CASSQGTGLMNTEAFF
TRBD1	TRBJ2-5	-	TRBV7-9	15	TGTGCCAGCACCGGCGGGACAGGGCAACGGGAGACCCAGTACTTC	CASTGGTGQRETQYF
-	TRBJ2-2	-	TRBV6-2/TRBV6-3	14	TGTGCCAGCACCCCCCGGGGAGTCACCGGGGAGCTGTTTTTT	CASTPRGVTGELFF
-	TRBJ1-1	-	TRBV2	13	TGTGCCAGCAGCAGGGAACTACGATCGGGAGCTTTCTTT	CASSRELRSGAFF
-	TRBJ1-2	-	TRBV29-1	14	TGCAGCGTTCGGGACCCAGGGTTCGACTATGGCTACACCTTC	CSVRDPGFDYGYTF
-	TRBJ1-5	-	TRBV6-6	14	TGTGCCAGCAGTTACATGGTGTTCAATCAGCCCCAGCATTTT	CASSYMVFNQPQHF
-	TRBJ2-1	-	TRBV7-6	15	TGTGCCAGCAGCTTAAAAGGGGGGGCCTACAATGAGCAGTTCTTC	CASSLKGGAYNEQFF
-	TRBJ2-7	-	TRBV11-2	15	TGTGCCAGCAGCTTAGGTATAGGACCCTCCTACGAGCAGTACTTC	CASSLGIGPSYEQYF
-	TRBJ1-1	-	TRBV4-1	15	TGCGCCAGCAGCCAAGATTGGAATCTGAACACTGAAGCTTTCTTT	CASSQDWNLNTEAFF
-	TRBJ2-5	-	TRBV7-8	14	TGTGCCAGCAGCTTAGTGGAAACCCAAGAGACCCAGTACTTC	CASSLVETQETQYF
TRBD1	TRBJ1-5	-	TRBV6-5	15	TGTGCCAGCAGGCCCAACAGGGGGAGCAATCAGCCCCAGCATTTT	CASRPNRGSNQPQHF
-	TRBJ2-3	-	TRBV2	12	TGTGCCAGCAGTGAGAGCACAGATACGCAGTATTTT	CASSESTDTQYF
-	TRBJ2-2	-	TRBV4-2	14	TGTGCCAGCAGCCTTGATGGAGGGACCGGGGAGCTGTTTTTT	CASSLDGGTGELFF
TRBD1	TRBJ2-5	-	TRBV19	15	TGTGCCAGTAGTACCTACGGGACAGTTCAAGAGACCCAGTACTTC	CASSTYGTVQETQYF
-	TRBJ2-3	-	TRBV7-2	15	TGTGCCAGCAGCTTACTGGGGTATAGCACAGATACGCAGTATTTT	CASSLLGYSTDTQYF
TRBD1	TRBJ1-2	-	TRBV4-1	14	TGCGCCAGCAGCCACTTCGACAGGGGCTATGGCTACACCTTC	CASSHFDRGYGYTF
-	TRBJ2-7	-	TRBV23-1	16	TGCGCCAGCAGTCAATACGCCGCGGGGCGGGTGTGCGAGCAGTACTTC	CASSQYAAGRVCEQYF
TRBD2	TRBJ2-1	-	TRBV11-2	16	TGTGCCAGCAGCTCCGGGACTAGCGGCTCCTACAATGAGCAGTTCTTC	CASSSGTSGSYNEQFF
-	TRBJ1-1	-	TRBV12-3/TRBV12-4	13	TGTGCCAGCAGTTTCGGGCAGAACACTGAAGCTTTCTTT	CASSFGQNTEAFF
-	TRBJ1-1	-	TRBV29-1	14	TGCAGCGTTACGGCGGACAAAAGATTCACTGAAGCTTTCTTT	CSVTADKRFTEAFF
-	TRBJ1-2	-	TRBV5-6	16	TGTGCCAGCAGCTCCAAACAGGGAGAGTTCCTTTCTGGCTACACCTTC	CASSSKQGEFLSGYTF
-	TRBJ2-7	-	TRBV19	14	TGTGCCAGTAGTATAAGCCTTGGATCCTACGAGCAGTACTTC	CASSISLGSYEQYF
-	TRBJ2-7	-	TRBV3-1/TRBV3-2	11	TGTGCCAGCAGCCAAGATAACGAGCAGTACTTC	CASSQDNEQYF
TRBD1	TRBJ1-1	-	TRBV11-2	17	TGTGCCAGCAGCTACCGGGACAGGGGGACCCTGAACACTGAAGCTTTCTTT	CASSYRDRGTLNTEAFF
-	TRBJ2-1	-	TRBV6-5	15	TGTGCCAGCAGCCCCAGCGGTCGCTCCTACAATGAGCAGTTCTTC	CASSPSGRSYNEQFF
TRBD1	TRBJ2-7	-	TRBV11-2	15	TGTGCCAGCAGCTCACCGACAGGGGAGTTGTACGAGCAGTACTTC	CASSSPTGELYEQYF
TRBD1	TRBJ2-3	-	TRBV12-5	14	TGTGCTAGTGGTTCGGGGACAGGGAAAGATACGCAGTATTTT	CASGSGTGKDTQYF
TRBD1	TRBJ2-3	once	TRBV2	16	TGTGCCAGCAGTGCGGGACAGGGATACTACACAGATACGCAGTATTTT	CASSAGQGYYTDTQYF
-	TRBJ2-2	-	TRBV4-1	16	TGCGCCAGCAGCCAAGCCGCGCGCACGAACACCGGGGAGCTGTTTTTT	CASSQAARTNTGELFF
-	TRBJ2-7	-	TRBV19	14	TGTGCCAGTAGTGTAGGGCTAACGGCCAGCGAGCAGTACTTC	CASSVGLTASEQYF
-	TRBJ1-5	few	TRBV19	13	TGTGCCAGTAGTATGGGCAGGGATCAGCCCCAGCATTTT	CASSMGRDQPQHF
-	TRBJ1-6	once	TRBV9	18	TGTGCCAGCAGCGTAGATGGTAGGGGTCAGTCCTATAATTCACCCCTCCACTTT	CASSVDGRGQSYNSPLHF
-	TRBJ2-1	-	TRBV5-1	14	TGCGCCAGCAGCTTGGGGGGGCCTGACAATGAGCAGTTCTTC	CASSLGGPDNEQFF
-	TRBJ2-7	-	TRBV28	12	TGTGCCAGCAGTTTAAACGGTTACGAGCAGTACTTC	CASSLNGYEQYF
TRBD2	TRBJ2-5	-	TRBV4-1	15	TGCGCCAGCAGCCAGACTAGCGGGGGACAAGAGACCCAGTACTTC	CASSQTSGGQETQYF
-	TRBJ1-2	-	TRBV5-3	18	TGTGCCAGAAGCTTGCCACCGCCGTCCCGCAGAGGGTACTATGGCTACACCTTC	CARSLPPPSRRGYYGYTF
-	TRBJ1-3	-	TRBV12-3/TRBV12-4	13	TGTGCCAGCAGGTGGGGGGCTGGAAACACCATATATTTT	CASRWGAGNTIYF
-	TRBJ2-5	-	TRBV5-8	14	TGTGCCAGCAGCTTGGGTCAGGGCGGAGAGACCCAGTACTTC	CASSLGQGGETQYF
TRBD1	TRBJ1-1	few	TRBV5-4	14	TGTGCCAGCAGCTTGCAGGGGGGCGTGACTGAAGCTTTCTTT	CASSLQGGVTEAFF
-	TRBJ2-7	-	TRBV2	11	TGTGCCAGCAGTCTCGATCCCGGGACTTACTTC	CASSLDPGTYF
-	TRBJ1-1	-	TRBV10-2	13	TGCGCCAGCAGTGAGTCTGGCGTGGTTGAAGCTTTCTTT	CASSESGVVEAFF
-	TRBJ1-5	once	TRBV19	14	TGTGCCAGTAGTATCCGGGTTAGCAATCAGCCCCAGCATTTT	CASSIRVSNQPQHF
-	TRBJ1-5	-	TRBV7-2	12	TGTGCCAGCAGCTTAGTTAGTCAGCCCCAGCATTTT	CASSLVSQPQHF
-	TRBJ1-2	few	TRBV19	14	TGTGCCAGTACCCACCGGGACGGTAACTATGGCTACACCTTC	CASTHRDGNYGYTF
TRBD1	TRBJ2-2	-	TRBV2	16	TGTGCCAGCAGGCTGACAGGGGGAGCGAACACCGGGGAGCTGTTTTTT	CASRLTGGANTGELFF
-	TRBJ1-3	-	TRBV30	15	TGTGCCTGGGGTACCCGGGACTCTAGAGGAAACACCATATATTTT	CAWGTRDSRGNTIYF
-	TRBJ2-6	few	TRBV7-2	15	TGTGCCAGCAGATACGACAGTGCTGGGGCCAACGTCCTGACTTTC	CASRYDSAGANVLTF
-	TRBJ2-3	once	TRBV7-8	11	TGTGCCAGCAGCTTAGCAGATACGCAGTATTTT	CASSLADTQYF
TRBD2	TRBJ2-1	-	TRBV9	18	TGTGCCAGCAGCGTATCTTACAGCGGGGGGGAGTCCTACAATGAGCAGTTCTTC	CASSVSYSGGESYNEQFF
TRBD1	TRBJ1-1	-	TRBV5-1	14	TGCGCCAGCAGCTGGGGGACAGGGAGCACTGAAGCTTTCTTT	CASSWGTGSTEAFF
-	TRBJ1-1	-	TRBV7-2	14	TGTGCCAGCAGCTTAGCGCGAGGGGGCACTGAAGCTTTCTTT	CASSLARGGTEAFF
-	TRBJ2-5	-	TRBV7-8	16	TGTGCCAGCAGCTCGTTCCGGGACACTGGCCAAGAGACCCAGTACTTC	CASSSFRDTGQETQYF
-	TRBJ1-1	-	TRBV3-1/TRBV3-2	15	TGTGCCAGCAGCCAAGCCAGGGGAGGGGGCACTGAAGCTTTCTTT	CASSQARGGGTEAFF
-	TRBJ1-2	-	TRBV11-2	14	TGTGCCAGCAGCTTAGATTACGTGGACTATGGCTACACCTTC	CASSLDYVDYGYTF
TRBD1	TRBJ1-5	-	TRBV10-3	14	TGTGCCATCAGTGGGACAGGGGAGAATCAGCCCCAGCATTTT	CAISGTGENQPQHF